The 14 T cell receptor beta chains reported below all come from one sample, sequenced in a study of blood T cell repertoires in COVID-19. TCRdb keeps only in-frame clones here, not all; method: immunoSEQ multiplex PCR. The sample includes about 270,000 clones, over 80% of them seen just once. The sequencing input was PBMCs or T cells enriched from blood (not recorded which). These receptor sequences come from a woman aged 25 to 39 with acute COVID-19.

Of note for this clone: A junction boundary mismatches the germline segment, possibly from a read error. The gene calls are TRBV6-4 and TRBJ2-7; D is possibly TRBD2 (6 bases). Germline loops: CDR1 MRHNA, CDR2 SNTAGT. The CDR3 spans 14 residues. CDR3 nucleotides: TGTGCCAGCAGCCGGACGGGGGACTCCGACGAGCAGTACTTC. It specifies CASSRTGDSDEQYF.

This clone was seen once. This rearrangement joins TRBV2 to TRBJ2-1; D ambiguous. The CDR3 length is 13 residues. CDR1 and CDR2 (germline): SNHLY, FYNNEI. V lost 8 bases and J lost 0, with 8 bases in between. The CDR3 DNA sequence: TGTGCCAGCTCGAGGAGCTCCTACAATGAGCAGTTCTTC. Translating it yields CASSRSSYNEQFF.

In DNA form, the CDR3 reads TGTGCCAGCAGCTCTGGACTACCCGGCAATGAGCAGTTCTTC. It codes for CASSSGLPGNEQFF. This chain connects TRBV6-2 or TRBV6-3 to TRBJ2-1; D perhaps matches TRBD2 (6 bases). The CDR3 is 14 amino acids. Germline-derived CDR1 and CDR2 are MNHEY and SVGEGT. V was cut by 6 bases and J by 6 bases, with 15 bases left in between.

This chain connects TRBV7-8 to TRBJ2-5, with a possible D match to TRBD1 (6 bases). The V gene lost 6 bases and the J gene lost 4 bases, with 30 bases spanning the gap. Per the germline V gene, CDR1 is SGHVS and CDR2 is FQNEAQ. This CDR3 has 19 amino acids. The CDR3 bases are TGTGCCAGCAGTCTCAGATTGGCTGAGGGGGATTCCCCGGGAGAGACCCAGTACTTC. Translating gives CASSLRLAEGDSPGETQYF.

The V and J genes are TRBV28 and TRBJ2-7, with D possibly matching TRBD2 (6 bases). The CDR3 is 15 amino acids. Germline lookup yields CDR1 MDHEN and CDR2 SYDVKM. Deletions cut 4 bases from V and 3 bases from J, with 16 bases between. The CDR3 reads CASSSHRERIYEQYF. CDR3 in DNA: TGTGCCAGCAGTTCCCACCGGGAGAGGATCTACGAGCAGTACTTC.

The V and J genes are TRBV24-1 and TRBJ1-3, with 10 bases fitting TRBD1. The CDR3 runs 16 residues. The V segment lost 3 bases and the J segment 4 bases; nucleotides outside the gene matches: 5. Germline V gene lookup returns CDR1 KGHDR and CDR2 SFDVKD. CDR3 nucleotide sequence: TGTGCCACCAGTGATACCGGGACAGGGGAGGGAAACACCATATATTTT. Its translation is CATSDTGTGEGNTIYF.

CDR3 DNA: TGTGCCAGCAGTTTATCTCTGGTAGATGGCTACACCTTC. It is translated as CASSLSLVDGYTF. The chain recombines TRBV27 with TRBJ1-2; unclear D gene. The CDR3 is 13 residues long. Germline V gene data show CDR1 as MNHEY and CDR2 as SMNVEV (reference sequence). V shed 0 bases and J shed 6 bases, with 8 bases lying between them.

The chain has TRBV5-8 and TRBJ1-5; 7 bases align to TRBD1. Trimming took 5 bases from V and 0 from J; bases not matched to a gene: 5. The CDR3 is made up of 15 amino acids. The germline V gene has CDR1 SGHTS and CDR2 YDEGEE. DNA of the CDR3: TGTGCCAGCAGTTGGGACAGAAATAGCAATCAGCCCCAGCATTTT. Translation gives CASSWDRNSNQPQHF. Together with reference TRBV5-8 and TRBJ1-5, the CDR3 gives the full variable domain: EAGVTQSPTHLIKTRGQQATLRCSPISGHTSVYWYQQALGLGLQFLLWYDEGEERNRGNFPPRFSGRQFPNYSSELNVNALELEDSALYLCASSWDRNSNQPQHFGDGTRLSIL.

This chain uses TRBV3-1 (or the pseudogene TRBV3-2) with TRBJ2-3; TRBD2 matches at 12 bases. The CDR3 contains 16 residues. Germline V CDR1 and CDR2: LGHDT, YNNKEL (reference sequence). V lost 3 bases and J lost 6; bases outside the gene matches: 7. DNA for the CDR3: TGTGCCAGCAGCCACCGACTAGCGGGAGAGTCTGATACGCAGTATTTT. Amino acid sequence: CASSHRLAGESDTQYF.

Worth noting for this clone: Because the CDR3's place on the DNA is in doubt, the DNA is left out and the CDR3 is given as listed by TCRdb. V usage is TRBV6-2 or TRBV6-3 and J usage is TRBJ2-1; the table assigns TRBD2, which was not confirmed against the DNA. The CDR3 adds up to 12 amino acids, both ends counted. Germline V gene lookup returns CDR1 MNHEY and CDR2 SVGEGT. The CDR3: CASSWGEGIKFF.

CDR3 protein: CASSLVADTQYF. DNA of the CDR3: TGTGCCAGCAGCTTAGTAGCAGATACGCAGTATTTT. This chain joins TRBV7-9 and TRBJ2-3, with no clear D. Germline V gene data show CDR1 as SEHNR and CDR2 as FQNEAQ (reference sequence). V lost 1 base to trimming and J lost 4 bases, with 3 bases between them. The CDR3 spans 12 residues.

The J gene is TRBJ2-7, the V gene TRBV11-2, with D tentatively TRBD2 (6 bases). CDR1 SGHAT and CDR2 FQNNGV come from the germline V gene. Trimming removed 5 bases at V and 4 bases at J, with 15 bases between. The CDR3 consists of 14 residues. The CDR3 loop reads CASSAPGLLYEQYF. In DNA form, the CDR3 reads TGTGCCAGCAGCGCACCGGGACTGTTATACGAGCAGTACTTC.

CDR3 sequence (DNA): TGTGCCAGCAGCCACGGGGGCTCGCGGACAGGCATCTATGGCTACACCTTC. It encodes CASSHGGSRTGIYGYTF. The chain couples TRBV28 to TRBJ1-2; 7 positions match TRBD1. The germline V gene encodes CDR1 MDHEN and CDR2 SYDVKM. The CDR3 is 17 amino acids. Unmatched junction bases numbered 17, after V lost 6 bases and J lost 4 bases.

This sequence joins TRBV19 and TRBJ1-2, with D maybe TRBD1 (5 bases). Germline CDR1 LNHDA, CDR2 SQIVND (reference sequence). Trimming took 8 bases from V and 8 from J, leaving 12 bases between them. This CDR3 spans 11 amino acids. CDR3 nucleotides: TGTGCCAGTTTGGGAGGGGACGGCTACACCTTC. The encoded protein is CASLGGDGYTF. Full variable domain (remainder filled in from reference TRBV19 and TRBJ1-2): DGGITQSPKYLFRKEGQNVTLSCEQNLNHDAMYWYRQDPGQGLRLIYYSQIVNDFQKGDIAEGYSVSREKKESFPLTVTSAQKNPTAFYLCASLGGDGYTFGSGTRLTVV.